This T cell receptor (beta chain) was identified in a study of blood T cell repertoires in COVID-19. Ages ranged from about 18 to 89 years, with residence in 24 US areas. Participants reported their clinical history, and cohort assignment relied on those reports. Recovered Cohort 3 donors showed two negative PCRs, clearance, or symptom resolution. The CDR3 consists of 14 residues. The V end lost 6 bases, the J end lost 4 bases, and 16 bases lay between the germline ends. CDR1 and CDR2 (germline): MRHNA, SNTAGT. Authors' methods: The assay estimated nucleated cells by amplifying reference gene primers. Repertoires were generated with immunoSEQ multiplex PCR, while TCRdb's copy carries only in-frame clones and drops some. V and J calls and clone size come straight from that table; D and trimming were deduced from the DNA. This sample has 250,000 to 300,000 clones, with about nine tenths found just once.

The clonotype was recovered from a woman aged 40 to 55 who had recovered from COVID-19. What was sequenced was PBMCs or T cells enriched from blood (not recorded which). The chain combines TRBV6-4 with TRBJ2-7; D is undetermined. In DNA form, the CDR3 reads TGTGCCAGCAGCCTTAGACAAAAAGATTACGAGCAGTACTTC. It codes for CASSLRQKDYEQYF.